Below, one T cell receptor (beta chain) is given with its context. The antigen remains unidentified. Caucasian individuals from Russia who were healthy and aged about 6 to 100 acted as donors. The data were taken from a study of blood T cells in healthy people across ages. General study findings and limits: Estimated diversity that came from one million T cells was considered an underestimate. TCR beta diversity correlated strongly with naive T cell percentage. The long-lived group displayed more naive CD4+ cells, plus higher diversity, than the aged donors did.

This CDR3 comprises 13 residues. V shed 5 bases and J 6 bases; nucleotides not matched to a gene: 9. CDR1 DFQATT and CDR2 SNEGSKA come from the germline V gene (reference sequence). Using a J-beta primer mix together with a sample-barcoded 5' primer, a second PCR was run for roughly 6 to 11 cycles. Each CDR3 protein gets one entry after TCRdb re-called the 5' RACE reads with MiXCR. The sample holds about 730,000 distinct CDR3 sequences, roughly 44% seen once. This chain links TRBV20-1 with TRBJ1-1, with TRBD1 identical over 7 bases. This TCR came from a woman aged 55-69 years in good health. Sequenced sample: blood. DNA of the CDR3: TGCAGTGCTCCGGGGACAGTCATATCTGAAGCTTTCTTT. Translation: CSAPGTVISEAFF.